A selection of T cell receptor beta chains follows, all from one sample in a study of CD8 T cells in ankylosing spondylitis. TCRdb analysed the 5' RACE reads with MiXCR anew, one entry per CDR3 protein. The repertoire holds some 840,000 distinct CDR3 sequences, with approximately 12% as singletons. Input material: blood, either unsorted or a sorted T cell fraction (not recorded which). These receptors originate from a male donor with ankylosing spondylitis. Each CDR3 is given with its conserved first and last residue. A D gene is named only where the DNA matches it firmly. A clone size is listed for some rows: how often the clone was seen (once, few, many), or a class if it is expanded.

D gene: -; V gene: TRBV5-1; clone size: few; J gene: TRBJ1-4; CDR3 protein: CASSLAPGANEKLFF; CDR3 DNA: TGCGCCAGCAGCTTGGCCCCGGGGGCGAATGAAAAACTGTTTTTT
D gene: -; V gene: TRBV7-9; clone size: -; J gene: TRBJ2-7; CDR3 protein: CASSPPADRAFYEQYF; CDR3 DNA: TGTGCCAGCAGCCCACCTGCGGACAGAGCCTTTTACGAGCAGTACTTC
D gene: -; V gene: TRBV5-1; clone size: many; J gene: TRBJ1-3; CDR3 protein: CASSFGGTPGNTIYF; CDR3 DNA: TGCGCCAGCAGCTTCGGAGGGACACCCGGAAACACCATATATTTT
D gene: TRBD2; V gene: TRBV5-1; clone size: -; J gene: TRBJ2-1; CDR3 protein: CASSLGSGKYNEQFF; CDR3 DNA: TGCGCCAGCAGCTTGGGTAGCGGGAAATACAATGAGCAGTTCTTC
D gene: TRBD2; V gene: TRBV20-1; clone size: many; J gene: TRBJ2-5; CDR3 protein: CSARGLAIQETQYF; CDR3 DNA: TGCAGTGCTAGAGGACTAGCGATCCAAGAGACCCAGTACTTC
D gene: -; V gene: TRBV6-1; clone size: many; J gene: TRBJ2-7; CDR3 protein: CASSPRDQNGQYF; CDR3 DNA: TGTGCCAGCAGCCCCCGGGACCAAAATGGGCAGTACTTC
D gene: TRBD1; V gene: TRBV20-1; clone size: many; J gene: TRBJ1-1; CDR3 protein: CSARDARTGKPEAFF; CDR3 DNA: TGCAGTGCTAGAGATGCACGGACAGGGAAACCTGAAGCTTTCTTT
D gene: -; V gene: TRBV7-9; clone size: many; J gene: TRBJ2-7; CDR3 protein: CASSLAGIYEQYF; CDR3 DNA: TGTGCCAGCAGCCTTGCGGGGATTTACGAGCAGTACTTC
D gene: -; V gene: TRBV27; clone size: -; J gene: TRBJ2-7; CDR3 protein: CAREYEQYF; CDR3 DNA: TGTGCCAGAGAGTACGAGCAGTACTTC
D gene: -; V gene: TRBV6-1; clone size: -; J gene: TRBJ2-7; CDR3 protein: CASMVWGTYEQYF; CDR3 DNA: TGTGCCAGCATGGTGTGGGGGACCTACGAGCAGTACTTC
D gene: -; V gene: TRBV5-1; clone size: many; J gene: TRBJ2-1; CDR3 protein: CASSFLSAKYNEQFF; CDR3 DNA: TGCGCCAGCAGCTTCCTATCCGCAAAATACAATGAGCAGTTCTTC
D gene: -; V gene: TRBV15; clone size: many; J gene: TRBJ2-3; CDR3 protein: CATSRDPTRTDTQYF; CDR3 DNA: TGTGCCACCAGCAGAGATCCCACCCGCACAGATACGCAGTATTTT
D gene: -; V gene: TRBV6-1; clone size: few; J gene: TRBJ2-7; CDR3 protein: CASNRGTVISYEQYF; CDR3 DNA: TGTGCCAGCAACCGGGGGACAGTGATATCCTACGAGCAGTACTTC
D gene: -; V gene: TRBV20-1; clone size: -; J gene: TRBJ2-1; CDR3 protein: CSARVGGPSSYNEQFF; CDR3 DNA: TGCAGTGCTAGAGTTGGGGGGCCAAGCTCCTACAATGAGCAGTTCTTC
D gene: -; V gene: TRBV18; clone size: -; J gene: TRBJ2-7; CDR3 protein: CASSPNYNGASCEQYF; CDR3 DNA: TGTGCCAGCTCGCCCAACTATAACGGGGCGTCATGCGAGCAGTACTTC
D gene: TRBD2; V gene: TRBV9; clone size: many; J gene: TRBJ2-3; CDR3 protein: CASSVVGRADTQYF; CDR3 DNA: TGTGCCAGCAGCGTAGTCGGGAGGGCAGATACGCAGTATTTT
D gene: TRBD1; V gene: TRBV20-1; clone size: many; J gene: TRBJ2-3; CDR3 protein: CSARTGAVTDTQYF; CDR3 DNA: TGCAGTGCCCGAACAGGGGCCGTCACAGATACGCAGTATTTT
D gene: TRBD2; V gene: TRBV12-3/TRBV12-4; clone size: many; J gene: TRBJ2-7; CDR3 protein: CASSLFVGTSGKHEQYF; CDR3 DNA: TGTGCCAGCAGTTTATTTGTCGGGACTAGCGGGAAACACGAGCAGTACTTC
D gene: TRBD1; V gene: TRBV4-3; clone size: few; J gene: TRBJ2-7; CDR3 protein: CASSQDPREDRGYEQYF; CDR3 DNA: TGCGCCAGCAGCCAAGACCCCCGGGAGGACAGGGGGTACGAGCAGTACTTC
D gene: TRBD2; V gene: TRBV7-2; clone size: -; J gene: TRBJ2-3; CDR3 protein: CASSPLAGGGADTQYF; CDR3 DNA: TGTGCCAGCAGCCCCCTAGCGGGAGGTGGGGCAGATACGCAGTATTTT
D gene: -; V gene: TRBV6-1; clone size: -; J gene: TRBJ1-1; CDR3 protein: CASSEVTDTEAFF; CDR3 DNA: TGTGCCAGCAGTGAAGTAACAGACACTGAAGCTTTCTTT
D gene: -; V gene: TRBV6-7; clone size: few; J gene: TRBJ2-3; CDR3 protein: CASSYPAGTDTQYF; CDR3 DNA: TGTGCCAGCAGTTATCCAGCTGGGACAGATACGCAGTATTTT
D gene: TRBD1; V gene: TRBV6-1; clone size: -; J gene: TRBJ2-7; CDR3 protein: CASSARQGSSYEQYF; CDR3 DNA: TGTGCCAGCAGTGCCCGACAGGGGAGCTCCTACGAGCAGTACTTC
D gene: -; V gene: TRBV12-3/TRBV12-4; clone size: many; J gene: TRBJ2-7; CDR3 protein: CASRQNTFSYEQYF; CDR3 DNA: TGTGCCAGCAGACAGAACACGTTTTCCTACGAGCAGTACTTC